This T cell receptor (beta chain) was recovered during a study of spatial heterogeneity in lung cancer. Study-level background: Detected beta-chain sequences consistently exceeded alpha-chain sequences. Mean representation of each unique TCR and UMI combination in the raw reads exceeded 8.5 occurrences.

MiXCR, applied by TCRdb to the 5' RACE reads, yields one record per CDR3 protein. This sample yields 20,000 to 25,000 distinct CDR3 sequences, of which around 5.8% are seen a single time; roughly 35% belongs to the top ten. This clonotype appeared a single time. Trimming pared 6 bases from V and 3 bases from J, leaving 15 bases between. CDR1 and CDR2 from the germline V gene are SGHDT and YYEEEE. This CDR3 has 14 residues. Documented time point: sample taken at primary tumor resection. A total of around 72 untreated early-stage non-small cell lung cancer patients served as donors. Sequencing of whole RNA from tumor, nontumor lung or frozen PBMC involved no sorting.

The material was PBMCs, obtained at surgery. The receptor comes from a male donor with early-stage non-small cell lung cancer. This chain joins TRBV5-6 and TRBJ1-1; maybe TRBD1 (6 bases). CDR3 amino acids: CASIRTGAYTEAFF. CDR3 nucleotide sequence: TGTGCCAGCATACGCACGGGGGCTTACACTGAAGCTTTCTTT.